Each of the 19 T cell receptor beta chains below was sequenced from the same sample in a study of blood T cell repertoires in COVID-19 (dated by TCRdb to 2020 to 2021). Receptor amplification or capture employed the immunoSEQ multiplex PCR assay. TCRdb re-hosts the immuneACCESS table, in-frame sequences only. Its copies lack some clones; in the studies checked, an unresolved V gene accounts for under half of them, and the cause for the rest is not known. The sample contains about 480,000 clones, around 88% of them found a single time. The ten largest clones add up to 4% to 5.5% of the sample. Material: peripheral blood. These receptors all come from a woman younger than 45 with acute or convalescent COVID-19.

The J gene is TRBJ1-6, the V gene TRBV5-1, with D possibly matching TRBD1 (5 bases). The CDR3 spans 16 residues. Germline V gives CDR1 SGHRS, CDR2 YFSETQ. With 2 bases removed from V and 7 bases from J, the gap between germline ends came to 16 bases. The CDR3 DNA is TGCGCCAGCAGCTTATCATCTGGCAGGGTGAATTCACCCCTCCACTTT. This encodes CASSLSSGRVNSPLHF.

This clone was detected once. The rearrangement links TRBV4-2 to TRBJ2-2, with 7 bases that match TRBD2. Germline V gene lookup returns CDR1 LGHNA and CDR2 YNFKEQ. Trimming removed 0 bases from V and 2 bases from J; junction bases left unmatched: 9. The CDR3 is made up of 18 amino acids. CDR3 nucleotides: TGTGCCAGCAGCCAAGATCTCCCGGGGGGAGTAAACACCGGGGAGCTGTTTTTT. Translating gives CASSQDLPGGVNTGELFF.

A note on this clone: The same CDR3 is also encoded by other DNA sequences in this sample. The V call is TRBV7-2, the J call TRBJ2-7; 10 bases agree with TRBD2. The J segment lost 4 bases and the V segment lost 1 base, leaving 4 bases of the junction unmatched. CDR1 SGHTA and CDR2 FQGNSA come from the germline V gene. The length of the CDR3 is 15 residues. The CDR3 bases are TGTGCCAGCAGCTTAGGCGGGACTAGCGCGTACGAGCAGTACTTC. Its protein is CASSLGGTSAYEQYF.

V gene TRBV18 combines with J gene TRBJ1-2; D might be TRBD1 (6 bases). CDR1 and CDR2 from the germline V gene are KGHSH and LQKENI. V was trimmed by 3 bases and J by 6 bases, leaving 11 bases between them. The CDR3 contains 13 residues. The CDR3 protein is CASSPDRTHGYTF. The CDR3 nucleotides read TGTGCCAGCTCACCCGACAGGACCCATGGCTACACCTTC.

This clone occurred once. The V and J genes are TRBV7-2 and TRBJ1-4, with D possibly TRBD1 on 5 matching bases. From germline, CDR1 is SGHTA and CDR2 FQGNSA. CDR3 length: 15 amino acids. The ends were cut back, 5 bases at V and 5 bases at J, with 15 bases in the middle. CDR3 loop: CASSGSGTGNEKLFF. In DNA form, the CDR3 reads TGTGCCAGCAGCGGATCCGGGACTGGAAATGAAAAACTGTTTTTT.

This clone was seen more than once but under ten times. This chain uses TRBV2 with TRBJ1-6; D remains unclear. Trimming stripped 7 bases from V and 13 bases from J, with 14 bases between. Looked up from germline, CDR1 is SNHLY and CDR2 is FYNNEI. The CDR3 runs to 12 residues. This CDR3 is CASMEDGGPLHF. Written as DNA, the CDR3 is TGTGCCAGCATGGAGGATGGTGGGCCCCTCCACTTT.

The chain has TRBV27 and TRBJ1-4; no clear D gene. The V gene lost 2 bases and the J gene lost 6 bases, with 10 bases spanning the gap. The germline gives CDR1 MNHEY, CDR2 SMNVEV (reference sequence). CDR3 size: 14 residues. The CDR3 bases are TGTGCCAGCAGTTTAAGAGGGCCCCATGAAAAACTGTTTTTT. Its translation is CASSLRGPHEKLFF.

The rearrangement links TRBV15 to TRBJ2-1; 8 bases match TRBD2. J lost 8 bases, V lost 1 base, and 7 bases had no gene match. This CDR3 spans 15 amino acids. Per the germline V gene, CDR1 is LNHNV and CDR2 is YYDKDF (reference sequence). For the CDR3, the DNA is TGTGCCACCAGCAGAGTTAGGACTAGCAGCCATGAGCAGTTCTTC. It translates to CATSRVRTSSHEQFF. The entire variable domain, with the rest obtained from reference TRBV15 and TRBJ2-1, is as follows: DAMVIQNPRYQVTQFGKPVTLSCSQTLNHNVMYWYQQKSSQAPKLLFHYYDKDFNNEADTPDNFQSRRPNTSFCFLDIRSPGLGDTAMYLCATSRVRTSSHEQFFGPGTRLTVL.

The chain carries TRBV6-1 and TRBJ2-1, with a weak D call TRBD2 (6 bases). The CDR3 is made up of 16 amino acids. The germline V and J ends were trimmed by 1 base and 2 bases, with 12 bases remaining between them. Germline CDR1 and CDR2: MNHNS and SASEGT. CDR3 amino acids: CASSEGPPGAYNEQFF. The CDR3, as DNA: TGTGCCAGCAGTGAAGGGCCCCCGGGGGCCTACAATGAGCAGTTCTTC.

This sequence joins TRBV6-5 and TRBJ2-3; perhaps TRBD2 as D (6 bases). Between the trimmed V and J ends, which lost 2 bases and 6 bases, there was a span of 15 bases. This CDR3 comprises 15 residues. Germline V gene sequence: CDR1 MNHEY, CDR2 SVGAGI. The CDR3 spells CASSYQHGAGDTQYF. CDR3 DNA: TGTGCCAGCAGTTACCAACACGGGGCGGGGGATACGCAGTATTTT.

The V call is TRBV10-3, the J call TRBJ2-3, with a weak D call TRBD1 (6 bases). Germline-derived CDR1 and CDR2 are ENHRY and SYGVKD. V was clipped by 5 bases and J by 4 bases, with 13 bases between them. The CDR3 has 14 amino acids. The CDR3 loop is CAISRDKGADTQYF. DNA of the CDR3: TGTGCCATCAGTCGGGACAAGGGGGCAGATACGCAGTATTTT.

The gene calls are TRBV6-4 and TRBJ1-2; D call uncertain. The germline CDR1 and CDR2 sequences are MRHNA and SNTAGT. The CDR3 loop spans 12 amino acids. The V end was cut by 10 bases, the J end by 4 bases, with 13 bases between. The CDR3 bases are TGTGCCAACGAGGTGGTCCGCTATGGCTACACCTTC. Translated, it gives CANEVVRYGYTF.

This rearrangement joins TRBV28 to TRBJ1-6; the D gene is possibly TRBD1 (5 bases). The CDR3 has 14 amino acids. Per germline, CDR1 MDHEN and CDR2 SYDVKM. The V gene lost 2 bases and the J gene lost 10 bases, with 12 bases spanning the gap. The CDR3 nucleotides are TGTGCCAGCAGTTTAGTCCAGGGTCAATCACCCCTCCACTTT. This codes for CASSLVQGQSPLHF.

The rearrangement joins TRBV5-4 to TRBJ2-1, with 8 nucleotides matching TRBD2. The CDR3 extends over 15 amino acids. With 3 bases clipped from V and 9 bases from J, the junction kept 11 bases outside the gene matches. Germline-derived CDR1 and CDR2 are SGHNT and YYREEE (reference sequence). The CDR3 DNA reads as TGTGCCAGCAGCTCCGGGACTAGGCGCTCCGGTGAGCAGTTCTTC. It specifies CASSSGTRRSGEQFF.

The V gene is TRBV11-3, the J gene TRBJ2-7, with TRBD2 matching 10 bases. The length of the CDR3 is 16 residues. The V gene's germline CDR1 is SGHNT and CDR2 YENEEA. V was clipped by 0 bases and J by 7 bases; unmatched bases: 9. CDR3 DNA: TGTGCCAGCAGCTTAGAGAGTAAGCGGGGGGGTCAAGAGCAGTACTTC. Residues: CASSLESKRGGQEQYF. Combining the CDR3 with reference TRBV11-3 and TRBJ2-7 gives the whole variable domain EAGVVQSPRYKIIEKKQPVAFWCNPISGHNTLYWYLQNLGQGPELLIRYENEEAVDDSQLPKDRFSAERLKGVDSTLKIQPAELGDSAVYLCASSLESKRGGQEQYFGPGTRLTVT.

This sequence joins TRBV6-5 and TRBJ2-7, with D perhaps TRBD1 (6 bases). The V end lost 5 bases, the J end lost 4 bases, and 9 bases lay between the germline ends. The CDR3 length is 12 residues. Germline loops: CDR1 MNHEY, CDR2 SVGAGI. In nucleotides, the CDR3 is TGTGCCAGCAGTCTGACAGGATACGAGCAGTACTTC. Encoded protein: CASSLTGYEQYF.

The CDR3, as DNA: TGTGCCAGGCAGGGGAACTGGACTAGCACAGATACGCAGTATTTT. Translating gives CARQGNWTSTDTQYF. The rearrangement joins TRBV2 to TRBJ2-3, with D perhaps matching TRBD1 (6 bases). The V end lost 9 bases, the J end lost 0 bases, and 16 bases lay between the germline ends. CDR3 length: 15 amino acids. The V gene's germline CDR1 is SNHLY and CDR2 FYNNEI.

This chain uses TRBV7-2 with TRBJ2-3; D not certain. V shed 1 base and J shed 0 bases, with 8 bases lying between them. This CDR3 has 15 amino acids. CDR1 is SGHTA, CDR2 FQGNSA, per germline. CDR3 region: CASSLDSRSTDTQYF. CDR3 bases: TGTGCCAGCAGCTTAGACTCGAGAAGCACAGATACGCAGTATTTT.

The chain combines TRBV28 with TRBJ1-2; TRBD1 agrees at 7 bases. This CDR3 contains 13 residues. After removal of 2 bases from V and 7 bases from J, the junction contained 4 bases not matched to a gene. CDR1 and CDR2 from the germline V gene are MDHEN and SYDVKM. CDR3 residues: CASSLQGTAGYTF. DNA for the CDR3: TGTGCCAGCAGTTTACAAGGGACAGCTGGCTACACCTTC.